Described below is a single T cell receptor beta chain sequence and its context. The sample belongs to a study of blood T cell repertoires in COVID-19. Study-level information: Acute and convalescent COVID-19 specimens originated in the United States, Italy and Spain. T cells, B-cell-depleted T cells, or PBMCs provided the cDNA or gDNA that served as material.

The germline V gene has CDR1 KGHSH and CDR2 LQKENI. J was trimmed by 8 bases and V by 0 bases; bases with no gene match: 8. The CDR3 is 15 amino acids. The data were produced by immunoSEQ multiplex PCR, yet TCRdb's version contains in-frame clones alone and is incomplete. The repertoire has under 350,000 clones, approximately 89% of them found once; the top ten carry around 1.9%. Sequencing was done on a sample of peripheral blood. The clonotype comes from a woman younger than 45 with COVID-19, enrolled during active disease. The chain uses TRBV18 and TRBJ1-2, with TRBD1 matching over 8 bases. CDR3 nucleotide sequence: TGTGCCAGCTCACCACCGAGTCAGGGGGCTTCGGGCTACACCTTC. Translating it yields CASSPPSQGASGYTF.